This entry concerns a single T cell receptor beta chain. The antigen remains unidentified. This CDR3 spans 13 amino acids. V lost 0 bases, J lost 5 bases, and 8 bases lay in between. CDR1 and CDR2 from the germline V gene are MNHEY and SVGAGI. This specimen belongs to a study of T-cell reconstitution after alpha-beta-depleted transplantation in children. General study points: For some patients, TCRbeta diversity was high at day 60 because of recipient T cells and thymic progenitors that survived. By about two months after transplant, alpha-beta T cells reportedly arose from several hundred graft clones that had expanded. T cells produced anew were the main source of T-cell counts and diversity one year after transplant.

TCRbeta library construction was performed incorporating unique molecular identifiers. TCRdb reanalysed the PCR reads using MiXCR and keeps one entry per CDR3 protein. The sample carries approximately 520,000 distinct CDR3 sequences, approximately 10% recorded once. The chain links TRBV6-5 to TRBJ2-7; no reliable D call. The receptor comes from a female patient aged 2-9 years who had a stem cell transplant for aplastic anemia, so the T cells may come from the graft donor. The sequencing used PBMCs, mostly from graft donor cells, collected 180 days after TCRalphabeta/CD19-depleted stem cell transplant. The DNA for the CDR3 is TGTGCCAGCAGTTACTCAAATTGGAACGAGCAGTACTTC. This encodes CASSYSNWNEQYF.